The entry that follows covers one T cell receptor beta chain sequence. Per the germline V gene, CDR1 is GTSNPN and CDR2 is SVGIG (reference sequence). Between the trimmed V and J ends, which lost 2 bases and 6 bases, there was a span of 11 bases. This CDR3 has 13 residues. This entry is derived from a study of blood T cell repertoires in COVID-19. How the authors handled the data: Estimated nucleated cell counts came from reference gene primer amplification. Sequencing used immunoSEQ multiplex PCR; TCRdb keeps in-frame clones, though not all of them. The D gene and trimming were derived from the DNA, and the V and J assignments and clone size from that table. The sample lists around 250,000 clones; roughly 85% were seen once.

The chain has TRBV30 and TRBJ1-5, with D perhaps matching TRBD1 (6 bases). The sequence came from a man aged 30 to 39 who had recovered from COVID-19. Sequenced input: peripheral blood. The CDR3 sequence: CAWSRGRGQPQHF. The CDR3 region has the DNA TGTGCCTGGAGTCGAGGCAGGGGTCAGCCCCAGCATTTT.